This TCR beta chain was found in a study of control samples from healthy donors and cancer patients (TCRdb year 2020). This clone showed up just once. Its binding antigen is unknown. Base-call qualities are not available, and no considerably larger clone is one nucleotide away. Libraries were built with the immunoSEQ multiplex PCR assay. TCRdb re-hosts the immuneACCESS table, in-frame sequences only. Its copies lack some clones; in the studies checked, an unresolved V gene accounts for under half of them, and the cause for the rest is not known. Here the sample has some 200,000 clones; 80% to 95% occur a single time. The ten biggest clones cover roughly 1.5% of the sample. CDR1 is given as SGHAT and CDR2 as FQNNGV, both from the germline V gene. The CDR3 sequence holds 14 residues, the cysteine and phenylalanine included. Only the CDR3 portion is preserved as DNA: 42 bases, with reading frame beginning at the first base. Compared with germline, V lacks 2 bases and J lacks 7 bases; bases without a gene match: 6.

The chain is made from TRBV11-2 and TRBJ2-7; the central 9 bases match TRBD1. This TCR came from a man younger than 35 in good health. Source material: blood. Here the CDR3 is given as CASSLRDRVYEQYF. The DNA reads TGTGCCAGCAGCTTACGGGACAGGGTGTATGAGCAGTACTTC.